This TCR beta chain was sequenced for a study of Graves' ophthalmopathy and Graves' hyperthyroidism. Patients were excluded if they had other autoimmune diseases or uncontrolled infections, and likewise if pregnancy or lactation applied. Amplified material comprised TCR beta CDR3 regions derived from RNA transcripts. First-round RT-PCR used HTBI primers; second-round multiplex PCR followed. TCRdb redid the calling of the multiplex PCR reads with MiXCR, one entry per CDR3 protein. The sample consists of under 350,000 distinct CDR3 sequences, about 17% of them appearing once. Per the germline V gene, CDR1 is MNHEY and CDR2 is SVGAGI. This CDR3 has 13 residues. This clonotype has ten or more counts. Its antigen remains unknown. Findings of the study overall: Ophthalmopathy versus stable hyperthyroidism: 13-signature model gave around 90% sensitivity, approximately 80% specificity.

The sample taken for sequencing was peripheral blood. The chain combines TRBV6-5 with TRBJ2-2; D may be TRBD1 (6 bases). This TCR was sampled from an adult man with Graves' ophthalmopathy. The CDR3 DNA follows: TGTCTAACCGGGACAAGAAACACCGGGGAGCTGTTTTTT. It codes for CLTGTRNTGELFF.